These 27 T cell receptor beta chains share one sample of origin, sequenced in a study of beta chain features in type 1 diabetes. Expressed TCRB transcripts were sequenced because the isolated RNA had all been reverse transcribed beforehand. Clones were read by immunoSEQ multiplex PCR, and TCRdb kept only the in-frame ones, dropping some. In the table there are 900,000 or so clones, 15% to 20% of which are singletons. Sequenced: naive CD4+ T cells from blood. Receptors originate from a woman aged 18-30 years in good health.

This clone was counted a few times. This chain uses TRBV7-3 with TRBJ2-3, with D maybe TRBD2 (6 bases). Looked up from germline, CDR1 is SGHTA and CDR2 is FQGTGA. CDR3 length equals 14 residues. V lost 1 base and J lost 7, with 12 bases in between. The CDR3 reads CASSLNSGDNTQYF. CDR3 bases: TGTGCCAGCAGCTTAAATAGCGGAGATAATACGCAGTATTTT.

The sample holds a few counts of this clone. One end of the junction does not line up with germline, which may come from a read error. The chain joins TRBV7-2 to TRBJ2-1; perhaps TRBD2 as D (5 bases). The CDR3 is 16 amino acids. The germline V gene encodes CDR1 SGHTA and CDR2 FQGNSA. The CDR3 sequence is CASSQVFLAAYNEQFF. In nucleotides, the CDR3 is TGCGCCAGCAGCCAAGTTTTCCTAGCAGCCTACAATGAGCAGTTCTTC.

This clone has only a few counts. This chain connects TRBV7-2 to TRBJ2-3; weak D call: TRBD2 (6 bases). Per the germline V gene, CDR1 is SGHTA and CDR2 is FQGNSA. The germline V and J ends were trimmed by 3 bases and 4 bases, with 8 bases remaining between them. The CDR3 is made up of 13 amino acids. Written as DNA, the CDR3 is TGTGCCAGCAGCTTCGCGGGATCAGATACGCAGTATTTT. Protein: CASSFAGSDTQYF.

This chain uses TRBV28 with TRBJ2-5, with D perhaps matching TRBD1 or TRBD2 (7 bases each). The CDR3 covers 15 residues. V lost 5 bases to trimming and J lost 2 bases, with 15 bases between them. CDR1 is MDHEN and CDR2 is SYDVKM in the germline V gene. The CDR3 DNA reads TGTGCCAGCAGTGTCCAGGGGGGAGGGCAAGAGACCCAGTACTTC. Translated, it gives CASSVQGGGQETQYF.

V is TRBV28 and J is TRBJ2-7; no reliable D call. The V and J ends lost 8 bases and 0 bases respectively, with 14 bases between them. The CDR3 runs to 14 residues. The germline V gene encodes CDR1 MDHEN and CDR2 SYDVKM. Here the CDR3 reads CASEGRASSYEQYF. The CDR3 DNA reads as TGTGCCAGCGAAGGTCGGGCGTCCTCCTACGAGCAGTACTTC. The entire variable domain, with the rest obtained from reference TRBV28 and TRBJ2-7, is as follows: DVKVTQSSRYLVKRTGEKVFLECVQDMDHENMFWYRQDPGLGLRLIYFSYDVKMKEKGDIPEGYSVSREKKERFSLILESASTNQTSMYLCASEGRASSYEQYFGPGTRLTVT.

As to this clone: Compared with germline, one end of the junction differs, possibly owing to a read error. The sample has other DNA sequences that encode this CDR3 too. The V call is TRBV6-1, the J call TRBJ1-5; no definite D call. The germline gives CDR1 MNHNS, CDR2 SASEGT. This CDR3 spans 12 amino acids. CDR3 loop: CASSDRVQPQHF. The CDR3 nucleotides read TGTGCCAGTAGTGATAGGGTACAGCCCCAGCATTTT.

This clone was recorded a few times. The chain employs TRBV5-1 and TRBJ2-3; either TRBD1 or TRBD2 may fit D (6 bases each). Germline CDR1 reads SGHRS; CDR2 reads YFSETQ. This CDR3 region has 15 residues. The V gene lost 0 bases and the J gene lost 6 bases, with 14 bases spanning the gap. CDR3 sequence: CASSLAGGRGDTQYF. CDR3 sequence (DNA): TGCGCCAGCAGCTTGGCCGGGGGCCGCGGGGATACGCAGTATTTT.

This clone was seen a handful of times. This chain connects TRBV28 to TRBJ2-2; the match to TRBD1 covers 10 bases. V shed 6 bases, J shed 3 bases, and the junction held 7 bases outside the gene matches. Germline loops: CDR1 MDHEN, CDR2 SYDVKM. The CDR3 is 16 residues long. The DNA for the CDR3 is TGTGCCAGCAGCCTACCCGGGACAGGGGACACCGGGGAGCTGTTTTTT. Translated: CASSLPGTGDTGELFF.

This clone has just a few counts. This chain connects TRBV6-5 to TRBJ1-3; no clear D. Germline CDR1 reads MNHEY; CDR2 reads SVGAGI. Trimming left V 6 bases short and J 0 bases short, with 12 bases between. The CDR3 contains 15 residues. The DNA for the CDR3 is TGTGCCAGCAGAAAAGGACGCCACTCTGGAAACACCATATATTTT. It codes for CASRKGRHSGNTIYF.

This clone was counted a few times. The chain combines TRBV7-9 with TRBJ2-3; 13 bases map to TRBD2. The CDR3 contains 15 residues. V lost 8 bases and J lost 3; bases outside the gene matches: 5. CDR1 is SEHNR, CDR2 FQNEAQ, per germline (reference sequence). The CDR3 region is CASAPGLAGTDTQYF. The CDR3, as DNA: TGTGCCAGCGCCCCGGGACTAGCGGGAACAGATACGCAGTATTTT.

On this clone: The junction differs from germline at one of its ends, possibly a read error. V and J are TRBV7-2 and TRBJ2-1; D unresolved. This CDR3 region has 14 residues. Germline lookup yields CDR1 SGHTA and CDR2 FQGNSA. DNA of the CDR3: TGTGCCAGCAGCCCTACGAATGTCCACTTGGGTCCGCTCTTC. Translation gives CASSPTNVHLGPLF.

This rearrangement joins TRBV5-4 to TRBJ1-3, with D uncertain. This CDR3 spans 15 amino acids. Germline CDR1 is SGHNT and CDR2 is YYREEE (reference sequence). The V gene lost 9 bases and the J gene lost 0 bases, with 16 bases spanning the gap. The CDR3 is CATHEGLFSGNTIYF. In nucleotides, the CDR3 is TGTGCCACTCACGAGGGCTTGTTCTCTGGAAACACCATATATTTT.

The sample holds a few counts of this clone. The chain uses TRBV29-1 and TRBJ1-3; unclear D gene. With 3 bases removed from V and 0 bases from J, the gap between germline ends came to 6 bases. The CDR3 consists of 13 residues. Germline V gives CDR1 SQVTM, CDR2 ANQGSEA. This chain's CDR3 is CSVEQDSGNTIYF. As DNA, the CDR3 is TGCAGCGTTGAGCAGGACTCTGGAAACACCATATATTTT.

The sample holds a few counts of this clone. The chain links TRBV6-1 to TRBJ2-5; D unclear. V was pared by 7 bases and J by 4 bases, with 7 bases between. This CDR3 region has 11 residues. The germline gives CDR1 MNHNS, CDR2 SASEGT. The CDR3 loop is CASTGGETQYF. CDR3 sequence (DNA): TGTGCCAGCACTGGTGGAGAGACCCAGTACTTC.

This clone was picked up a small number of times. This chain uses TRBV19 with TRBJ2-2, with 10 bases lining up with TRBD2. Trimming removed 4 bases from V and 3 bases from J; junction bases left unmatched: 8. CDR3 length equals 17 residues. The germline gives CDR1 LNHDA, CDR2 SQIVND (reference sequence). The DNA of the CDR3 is TGTGCCAGTAGTAGGAGGGCTAGCGGGAGTCACACCGGGGAGCTGTTTTTT. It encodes CASSRRASGSHTGELFF.

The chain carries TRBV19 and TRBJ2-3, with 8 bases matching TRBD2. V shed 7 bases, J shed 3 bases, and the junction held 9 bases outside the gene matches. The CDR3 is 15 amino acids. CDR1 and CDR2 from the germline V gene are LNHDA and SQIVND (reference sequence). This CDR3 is CASKAAGVGTDTQYF. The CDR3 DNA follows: TGTGCCAGTAAAGCAGCGGGGGTTGGTACAGATACGCAGTATTTT.

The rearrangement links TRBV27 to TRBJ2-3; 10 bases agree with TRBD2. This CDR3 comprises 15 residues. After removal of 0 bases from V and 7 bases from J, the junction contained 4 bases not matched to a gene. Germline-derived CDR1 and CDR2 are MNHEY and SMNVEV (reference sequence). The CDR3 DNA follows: TGTGCCAGCAGTTTATCGTGGACTAGCGGAAATACGCAGTATTTT. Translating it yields CASSLSWTSGNTQYF.

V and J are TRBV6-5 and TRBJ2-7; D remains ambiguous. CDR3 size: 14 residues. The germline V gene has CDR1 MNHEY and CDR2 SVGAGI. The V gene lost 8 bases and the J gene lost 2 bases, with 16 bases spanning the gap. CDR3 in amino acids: CASCKQPETYEQYF. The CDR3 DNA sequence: TGTGCCAGCTGCAAACAGCCTGAGACCTACGAGCAGTACTTC.

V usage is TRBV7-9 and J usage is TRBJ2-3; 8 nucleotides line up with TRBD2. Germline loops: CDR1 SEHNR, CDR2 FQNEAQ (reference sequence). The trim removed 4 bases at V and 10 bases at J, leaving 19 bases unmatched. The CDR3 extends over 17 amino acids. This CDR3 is CASSYRRAAGENIAQYF. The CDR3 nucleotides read TGTGCCAGCAGCTACCGCAGAGCAGCGGGAGAAAATATTGCGCAGTATTTT.

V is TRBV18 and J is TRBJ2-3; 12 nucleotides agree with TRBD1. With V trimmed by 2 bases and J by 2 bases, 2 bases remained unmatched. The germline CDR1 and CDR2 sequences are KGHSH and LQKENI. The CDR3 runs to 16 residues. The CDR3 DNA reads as TGTGCCAGCTCACCAGGGACAGGGGGCGACACAGATACGCAGTATTTT. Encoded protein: CASSPGTGGDTDTQYF.

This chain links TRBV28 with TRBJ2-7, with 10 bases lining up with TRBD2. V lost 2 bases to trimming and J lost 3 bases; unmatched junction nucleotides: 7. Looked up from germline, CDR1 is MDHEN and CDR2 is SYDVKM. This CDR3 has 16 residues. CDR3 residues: CASSLGGTSVVYEQYF. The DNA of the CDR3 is TGTGCCAGCAGTTTAGGGGGGACTAGCGTAGTCTACGAGCAGTACTTC. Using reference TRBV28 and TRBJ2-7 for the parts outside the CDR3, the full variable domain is DVKVTQSSRYLVKRTGEKVFLECVQDMDHENMFWYRQDPGLGLRLIYFSYDVKMKEKGDIPEGYSVSREKKERFSLILESASTNQTSMYLCASSLGGTSVVYEQYFGPGTRLTVT.

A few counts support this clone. CDR3 protein: CAITSGAANNEQFF. The CDR3 nucleotides read TGTGCCATAACTAGCGGGGCGGCAAACAATGAGCAGTTCTTC. The chain joins TRBV10-3 to TRBJ2-1, with 10 bases lining up with TRBD2. Losses at the gene ends were 9 bases for V and 5 bases for J; bases not matched to a gene: 7. This CDR3 region has 14 residues. The germline V gene encodes CDR1 ENHRY and CDR2 SYGVKD.

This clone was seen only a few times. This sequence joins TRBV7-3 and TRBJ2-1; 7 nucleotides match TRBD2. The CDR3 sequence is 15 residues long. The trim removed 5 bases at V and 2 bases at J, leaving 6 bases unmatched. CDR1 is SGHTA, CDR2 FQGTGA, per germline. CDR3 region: CASSLRAGTYNEQFF. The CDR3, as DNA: TGTGCCAGCAGCCTTCGAGCGGGAACCTACAATGAGCAGTTCTTC.

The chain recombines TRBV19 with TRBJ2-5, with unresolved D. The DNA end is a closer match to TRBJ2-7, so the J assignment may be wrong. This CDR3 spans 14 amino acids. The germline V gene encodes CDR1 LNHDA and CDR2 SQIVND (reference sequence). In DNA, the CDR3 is TGTGCCAGTAGTCTCCACGGGTCCTCCTACGAGCAGTACTTC. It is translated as CASSLHGSSYEQYF.

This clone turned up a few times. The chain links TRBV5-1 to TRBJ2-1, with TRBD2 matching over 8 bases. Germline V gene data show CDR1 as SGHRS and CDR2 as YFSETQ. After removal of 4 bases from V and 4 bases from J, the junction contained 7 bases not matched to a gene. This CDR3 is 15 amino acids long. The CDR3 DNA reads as TGCGCCAGCAGCCCCGTAGCGGGGTGGTACAATGAGCAGTTCTTC. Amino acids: CASSPVAGWYNEQFF.

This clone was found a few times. The CDR3 DNA reads as TGTGCCAGCAGTTCCGGGGATAGTGAAAAACTGTTTTTT. Its translation: CASSSGDSEKLFF. The V gene is TRBV28, the J gene TRBJ1-4; no clear D gene. The CDR3 runs 13 residues. The germline CDR1 and CDR2 sequences are MDHEN and SYDVKM. V was shortened by 4 bases and J by 7 bases, with 10 bases between the two germline ends. The full variable domain, rest sourced from reference TRBV28 and TRBJ1-4, is DVKVTQSSRYLVKRTGEKVFLECVQDMDHENMFWYRQDPGLGLRLIYFSYDVKMKEKGDIPEGYSVSREKKERFSLILESASTNQTSMYLCASSSGDSEKLFFGSGTQLSVL.

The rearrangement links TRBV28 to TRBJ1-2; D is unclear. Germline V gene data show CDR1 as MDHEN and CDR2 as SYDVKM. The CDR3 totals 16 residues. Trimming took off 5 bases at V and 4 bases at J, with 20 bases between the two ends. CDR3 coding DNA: TGTGCCAGCAGTACTTCCCCCGGGGAACTCGCCTATGGCTACACCTTC. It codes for CASSTSPGELAYGYTF.